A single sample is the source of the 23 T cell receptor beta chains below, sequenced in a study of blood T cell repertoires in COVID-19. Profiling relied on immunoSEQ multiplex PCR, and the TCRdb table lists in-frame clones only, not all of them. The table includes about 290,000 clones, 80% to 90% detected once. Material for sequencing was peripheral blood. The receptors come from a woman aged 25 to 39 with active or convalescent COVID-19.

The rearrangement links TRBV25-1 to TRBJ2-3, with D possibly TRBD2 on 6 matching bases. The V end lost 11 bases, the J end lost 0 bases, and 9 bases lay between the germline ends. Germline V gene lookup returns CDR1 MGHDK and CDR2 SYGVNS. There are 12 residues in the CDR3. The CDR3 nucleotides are TGTGCCGCGGGATCGAGCACAGATACGCAGTATTTT. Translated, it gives CAAGSSTDTQYF.

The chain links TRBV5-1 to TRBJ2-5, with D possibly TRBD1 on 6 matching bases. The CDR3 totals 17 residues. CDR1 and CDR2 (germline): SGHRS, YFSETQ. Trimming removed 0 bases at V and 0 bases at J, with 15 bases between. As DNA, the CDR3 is TGCGCCAGCAGCTTGGGGTTAGGGGGAACGTACCAAGAGACCCAGTACTTC. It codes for CASSLGLGGTYQETQYF.

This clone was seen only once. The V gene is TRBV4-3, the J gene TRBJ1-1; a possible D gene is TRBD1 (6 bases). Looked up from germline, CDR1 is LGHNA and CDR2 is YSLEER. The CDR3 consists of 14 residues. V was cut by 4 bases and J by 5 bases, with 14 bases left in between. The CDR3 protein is CASSRAKRGTEAFF. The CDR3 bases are TGCGCCAGCAGCCGCGCCAAGAGGGGGACTGAAGCTTTCTTT.

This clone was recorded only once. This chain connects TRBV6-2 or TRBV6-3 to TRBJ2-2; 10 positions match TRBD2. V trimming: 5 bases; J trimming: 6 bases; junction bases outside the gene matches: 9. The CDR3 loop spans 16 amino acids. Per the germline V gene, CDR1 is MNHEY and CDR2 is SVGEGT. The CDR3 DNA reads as TGTGCCAGCAGTACCTACGGGACTAGCGAGGCCGGGGAGCTGTTTTTT. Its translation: CASSTYGTSEAGELFF.

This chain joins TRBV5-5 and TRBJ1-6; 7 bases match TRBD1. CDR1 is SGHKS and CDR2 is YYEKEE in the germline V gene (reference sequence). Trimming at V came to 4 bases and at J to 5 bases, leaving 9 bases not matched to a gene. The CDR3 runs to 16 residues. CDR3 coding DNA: TGTGCCAGCAGCAGGACGCCGACAGGGCATAATTCACCCCTCCACTTT. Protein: CASSRTPTGHNSPLHF.

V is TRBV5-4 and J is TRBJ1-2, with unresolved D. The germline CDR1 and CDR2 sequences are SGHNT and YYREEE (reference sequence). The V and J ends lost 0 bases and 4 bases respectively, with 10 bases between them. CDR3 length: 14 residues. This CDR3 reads CASSLVGSSYGYTF. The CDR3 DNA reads TGTGCCAGCAGCTTGGTGGGCAGCTCCTATGGCTACACCTTC. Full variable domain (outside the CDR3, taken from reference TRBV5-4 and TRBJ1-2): ETGVTQSPTHLIKTRGQQVTLRCSSQSGHNTVSWYQQALGQGPQFIFQYYREEENGRGNFPPRFSGLQFPNYSSELNVNALELDDSALYLCASSLVGSSYGYTFGSGTRLTVV.

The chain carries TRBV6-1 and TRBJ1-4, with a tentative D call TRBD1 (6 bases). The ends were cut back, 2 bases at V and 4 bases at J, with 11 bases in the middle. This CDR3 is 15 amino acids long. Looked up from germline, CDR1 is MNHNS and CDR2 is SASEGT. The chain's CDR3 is CASSELTGLNEKLFF. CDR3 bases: TGTGCCAGCAGTGAACTTACAGGGCTTAATGAAAAACTGTTTTTT.

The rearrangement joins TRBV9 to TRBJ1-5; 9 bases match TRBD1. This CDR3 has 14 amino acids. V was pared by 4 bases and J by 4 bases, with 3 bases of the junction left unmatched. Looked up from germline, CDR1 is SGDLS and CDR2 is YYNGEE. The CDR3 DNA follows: TGTGCCAGCAGCTCTGGACAGGGGAATCAGCCCCAGCATTTT. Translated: CASSSGQGNQPQHF.

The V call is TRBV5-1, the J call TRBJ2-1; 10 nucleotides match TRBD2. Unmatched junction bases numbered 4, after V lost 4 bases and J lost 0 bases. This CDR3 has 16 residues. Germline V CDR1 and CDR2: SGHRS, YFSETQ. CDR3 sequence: CASSPTSGVSYNEQFF. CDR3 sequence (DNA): TGCGCCAGCAGCCCCACTAGCGGGGTCTCCTACAATGAGCAGTTCTTC.

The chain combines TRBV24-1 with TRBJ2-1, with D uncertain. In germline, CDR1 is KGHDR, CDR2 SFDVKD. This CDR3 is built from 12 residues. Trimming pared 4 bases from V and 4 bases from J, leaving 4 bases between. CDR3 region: CATSDPYNEQFF. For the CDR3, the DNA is TGTGCCACCAGTGACCCATACAATGAGCAGTTCTTC.

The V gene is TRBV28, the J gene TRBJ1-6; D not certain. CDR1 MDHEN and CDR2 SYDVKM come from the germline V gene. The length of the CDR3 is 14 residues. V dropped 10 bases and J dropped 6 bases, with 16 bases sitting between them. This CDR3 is CAITPGFFNSPLHF. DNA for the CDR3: TGTGCCATCACCCCGGGGTTTTTTAATTCACCCCTCCACTTT.

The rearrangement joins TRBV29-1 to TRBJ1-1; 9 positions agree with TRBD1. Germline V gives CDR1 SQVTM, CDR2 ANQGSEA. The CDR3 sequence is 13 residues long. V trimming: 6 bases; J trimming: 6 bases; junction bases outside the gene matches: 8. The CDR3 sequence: CSVRDRAFAEAFF. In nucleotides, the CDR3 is TGCAGCGTCCGGGACAGGGCATTTGCTGAAGCTTTCTTT.

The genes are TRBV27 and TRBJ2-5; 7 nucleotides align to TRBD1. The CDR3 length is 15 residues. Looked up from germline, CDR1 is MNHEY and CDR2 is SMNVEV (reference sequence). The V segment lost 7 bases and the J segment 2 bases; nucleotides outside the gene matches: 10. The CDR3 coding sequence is TGTGCCAGCAACCGACAGGGAGCTGGGCAAGAGACCCAGTACTTC. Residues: CASNRQGAGQETQYF.

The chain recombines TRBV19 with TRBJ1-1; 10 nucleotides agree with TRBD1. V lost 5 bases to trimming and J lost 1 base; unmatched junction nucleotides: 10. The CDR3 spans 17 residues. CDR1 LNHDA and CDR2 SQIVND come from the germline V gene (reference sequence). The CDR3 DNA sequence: TGTGCCAGTAGTGTGGGGACAGGGGTTTTTAGGAACACTGAAGCTTTCTTT. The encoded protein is CASSVGTGVFRNTEAFF.

CDR3 residues: CASSQDRDGGLDEQFF. DNA for the CDR3: TGTGCCAGCAGCCAGGACAGGGACGGGGGCCTCGATGAGCAGTTCTTC. The chain joins TRBV3-1 (or the pseudogene TRBV3-2) to TRBJ2-1; 8 nucleotides agree with TRBD1. Per germline, CDR1 LGHDT and CDR2 YNNKEL (reference sequence). The CDR3 length is 16 residues. V lost 3 bases to trimming and J lost 8 bases; unmatched junction nucleotides: 12.

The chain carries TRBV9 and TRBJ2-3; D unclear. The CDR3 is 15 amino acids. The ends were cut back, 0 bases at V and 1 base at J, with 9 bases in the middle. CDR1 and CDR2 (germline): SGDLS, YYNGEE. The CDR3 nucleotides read TGTGCCAGCAGCGTAGAGACTTCCCGCACAGATACGCAGTATTTT. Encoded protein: CASSVETSRTDTQYF.

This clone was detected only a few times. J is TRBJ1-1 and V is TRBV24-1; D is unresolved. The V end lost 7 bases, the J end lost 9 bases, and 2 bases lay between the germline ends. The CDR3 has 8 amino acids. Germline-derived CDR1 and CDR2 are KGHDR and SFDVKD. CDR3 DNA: TGTGCCACCAGCAAAGCTTTCTTT. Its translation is CATSKAFF.

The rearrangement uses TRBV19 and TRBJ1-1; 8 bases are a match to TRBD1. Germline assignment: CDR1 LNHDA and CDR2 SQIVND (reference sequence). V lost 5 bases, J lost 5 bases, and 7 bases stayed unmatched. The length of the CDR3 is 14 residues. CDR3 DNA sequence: TGTGCCAGTAGTCCTCGACAGGGGAGGACTGAAGCTTTCTTT. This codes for CASSPRQGRTEAFF.

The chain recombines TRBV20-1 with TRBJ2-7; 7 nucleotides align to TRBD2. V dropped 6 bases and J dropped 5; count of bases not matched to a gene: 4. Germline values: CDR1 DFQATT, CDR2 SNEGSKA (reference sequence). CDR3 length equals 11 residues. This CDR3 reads CSALGGDEQYF. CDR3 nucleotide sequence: TGCAGTGCCCTGGGGGGGGACGAGCAGTACTTC.

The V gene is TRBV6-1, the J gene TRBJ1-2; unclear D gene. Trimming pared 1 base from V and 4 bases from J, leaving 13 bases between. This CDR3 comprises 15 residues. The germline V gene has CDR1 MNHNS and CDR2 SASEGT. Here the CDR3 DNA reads TGTGCCAGCAGTGAAGGGATGGGCCGACCCTATGGCTACACCTTC. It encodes CASSEGMGRPYGYTF.

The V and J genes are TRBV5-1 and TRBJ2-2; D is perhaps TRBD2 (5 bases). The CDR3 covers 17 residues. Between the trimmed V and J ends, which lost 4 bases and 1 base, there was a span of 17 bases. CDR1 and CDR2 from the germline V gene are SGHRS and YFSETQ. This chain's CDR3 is CASSPVGGGLNTGELFF. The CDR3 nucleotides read TGCGCCAGCAGCCCTGTTGGAGGCGGCTTGAACACCGGGGAGCTGTTTTTT. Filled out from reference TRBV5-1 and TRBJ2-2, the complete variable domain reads KAGVTQTPRYLIKTRGQQVTLSCSPISGHRSVSWYQQTPGQGLQFLFEYFSETQRNKGNFPGRFSGRQFSNSRSEMNVSTLELGDSALYLCASSPVGGGLNTGELFFGEGSRLTVL.

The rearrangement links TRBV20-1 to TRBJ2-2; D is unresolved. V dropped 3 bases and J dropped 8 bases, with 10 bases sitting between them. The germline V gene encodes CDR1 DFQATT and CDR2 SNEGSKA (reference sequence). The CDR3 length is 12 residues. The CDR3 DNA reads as TGCAGTGCTAGTAGACGCGGAGGGGAGCTGTTTTTT. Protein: CSASRRGGELFF.

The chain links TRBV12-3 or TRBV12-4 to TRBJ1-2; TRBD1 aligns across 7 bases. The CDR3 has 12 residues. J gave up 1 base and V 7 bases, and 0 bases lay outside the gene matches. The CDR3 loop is CASTGGNYGYTF. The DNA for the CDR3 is TGTGCCAGCACAGGGGGTAACTATGGCTACACCTTC.